Listed below are T cell receptor beta chains from one sample, sequenced in a study of blood T cell repertoires in COVID-19. TCRdb's table, derived via immunoSEQ multiplex PCR, lists solely in-frame clones and lacks some. The sample shows roughly 200,000 clones, about 85% of them seen only once. The sample consisted of peripheral blood. These receptors all stem from a woman aged 40 to 50 with COVID-19, enrolled during active disease. Both conserved end residues are part of each CDR3. D genes are given only for firm matches. Not all rows give a size; the values are once, few, many and, for expanded clones, a class.

j_call: TRBJ1-5
clone_size: NA
d_call: NA
v_call: TRBV2
cdr3_aa: CASSALQGDQPQHF
cdr3_nt: TGTGCCAGCAGCGCCCTACAGGGTGACCAGCCCCAGCATTTT

j_call: TRBJ1-5
clone_size: NA
d_call: NA
v_call: TRBV7-9
cdr3_aa: CASSLVGGNQPQHF
cdr3_nt: TGTGCCAGCAGCTTAGTGGGGGGGAATCAGCCCCAGCATTTT

j_call: TRBJ2-5
clone_size: NA
d_call: NA
v_call: TRBV5-1
cdr3_aa: CASNQAGRETQYF
cdr3_nt: TGCGCCAGCAATCAGGCGGGTCGGGAGACCCAGTACTTC

j_call: TRBJ2-4
clone_size: NA
d_call: TRBD1
v_call: TRBV7-2
cdr3_aa: CASSFDRGADIQYF
cdr3_nt: TGTGCCAGCAGCTTCGACAGGGGTGCGGACATTCAGTACTTC

j_call: TRBJ1-6
clone_size: few
d_call: TRBD1
v_call: TRBV7-2
cdr3_aa: CASSKGDSSYNSPLHF
cdr3_nt: TGTGCCAGCAGCAAAGGGGACAGCTCCTATAATTCACCCCTCCACTTT

j_call: TRBJ1-4
clone_size: NA
d_call: TRBD1
v_call: TRBV5-1
cdr3_aa: CASSPGTGGITNEKLFF
cdr3_nt: TGCGCCAGCAGCCCGGGGACAGGGGGCATAACTAATGAAAAACTGTTTTTT

j_call: TRBJ2-6
clone_size: NA
d_call: NA
v_call: TRBV9
cdr3_aa: CASSGGSGANVLTF
cdr3_nt: TGTGCCAGCTCCGGGGGCTCTGGGGCCAACGTCCTGACTTTC

j_call: TRBJ2-1
clone_size: NA
d_call: TRBD2
v_call: TRBV11-3
cdr3_aa: CASSFGAGGLNEQFF
cdr3_nt: TGTGCCAGCAGCTTTGGAGCGGGGGGGCTCAATGAGCAGTTCTTC

j_call: TRBJ1-2
clone_size: NA
d_call: NA
v_call: TRBV3-1/TRBV3-2
cdr3_aa: CASSQASGTGGYTF
cdr3_nt: TGTGCCAGCAGCCAAGCGAGTGGGACTGGGGGCTACACCTTC

j_call: TRBJ2-3
clone_size: NA
d_call: NA
v_call: TRBV11-2
cdr3_aa: CASSFLLFGAGTDTQYF
cdr3_nt: TGTGCCAGCAGCTTTCTCCTATTTGGGGCGGGCACAGATACGCAGTATTTT

j_call: TRBJ2-5
clone_size: once
d_call: NA
v_call: TRBV9
cdr3_aa: CASSPLDLQETQYF
cdr3_nt: TGTGCCAGCAGCCCACTAGACCTCCAAGAGACCCAGTACTTC

j_call: TRBJ1-4
clone_size: few
d_call: TRBD1
v_call: TRBV7-9
cdr3_aa: CASSPRQGGEKLFF
cdr3_nt: TGTGCCAGCAGCCCGCGACAGGGGGGCGAAAAACTGTTTTTT

j_call: TRBJ2-1
clone_size: NA
d_call: NA
v_call: TRBV3-1/TRBV3-2
cdr3_aa: CASSRRTNEQFF
cdr3_nt: TGTGCCAGCAGCCGTCGGACTAATGAGCAGTTCTTC

j_call: TRBJ2-1
clone_size: NA
d_call: TRBD1
v_call: TRBV9
cdr3_aa: CASNLNEGTGWYEQFF
cdr3_nt: TGTGCCAGCAACCTAAATGAGGGGACAGGGTGGTATGAGCAGTTCTTC

j_call: TRBJ2-7
clone_size: NA
d_call: TRBD2
v_call: TRBV6-2/TRBV6-3
cdr3_aa: CASSVDFSGFNEQYF
cdr3_nt: TGTGCCAGCAGTGTCGACTTTAGCGGGTTCAACGAGCAGTACTTC

j_call: TRBJ2-2
clone_size: NA
d_call: NA
v_call: TRBV7-8
cdr3_aa: CASSLAGSDGELFF
cdr3_nt: TGTGCCAGCAGCTTAGCGGGATCGGACGGGGAACTGTTTTTT

j_call: TRBJ2-5
clone_size: NA
d_call: TRBD1
v_call: TRBV4-2
cdr3_aa: CASSQGDRAVETQYF
cdr3_nt: TGTGCCAGCAGCCAAGGGGACAGGGCTGTAGAGACCCAGTACTTC

j_call: TRBJ2-1
clone_size: NA
d_call: TRBD2
v_call: TRBV3-1/TRBV3-2
cdr3_aa: CASSLWTSGGARSYNEQFF
cdr3_nt: TGTGCCAGCAGCCTTTGGACTAGCGGGGGGGCTAGGTCCTACAATGAGCAGTTCTTC

j_call: TRBJ2-5
clone_size: NA
d_call: NA
v_call: TRBV19
cdr3_aa: CASSMGPEETQYF
cdr3_nt: TGTGCCAGTAGTATGGGCCCTGAAGAGACCCAGTACTTC

j_call: TRBJ1-4
clone_size: NA
d_call: TRBD1
v_call: TRBV11-2
cdr3_aa: CASSSKTGGVEKLFF
cdr3_nt: TGTGCCAGCAGCTCTAAGACAGGGGGCGTTGAAAAACTGTTTTTT

j_call: TRBJ1-1
clone_size: NA
d_call: NA
v_call: TRBV2
cdr3_aa: CASSGTAKDMNTEAFF
cdr3_nt: TGTGCCAGCAGTGGGACAGCTAAGGACATGAACACTGAAGCTTTCTTT

j_call: TRBJ1-2
clone_size: NA
d_call: NA
v_call: TRBV7-9
cdr3_aa: CASSLGGGVDLKGYTF
cdr3_nt: TGTGCCAGCAGCTTAGGAGGAGGGGTTGATCTAAAGGGCTACACCTTC

j_call: TRBJ2-7
clone_size: NA
d_call: NA
v_call: TRBV7-2
cdr3_aa: CASSLQDSSYEQYF
cdr3_nt: TGTGCCAGCAGCCTACAAGACAGTTCCTACGAGCAGTACTTC

j_call: TRBJ2-7
clone_size: NA
d_call: NA
v_call: TRBV6-5
cdr3_aa: CASTLRWGTPNEQYF
cdr3_nt: TGTGCCAGCACCTTACGGTGGGGGACACCTAACGAGCAGTACTTC

j_call: TRBJ2-5
clone_size: NA
d_call: TRBD1
v_call: TRBV30
cdr3_aa: CAWGTGQETQYF
cdr3_nt: TGTGCCTGGGGGACAGGCCAAGAGACCCAGTACTTC

j_call: TRBJ2-5
clone_size: NA
d_call: TRBD2
v_call: TRBV5-4
cdr3_aa: CASSPTGGPGETQYF
cdr3_nt: TGTGCCAGCAGCCCCACGGGAGGGCCGGGAGAGACCCAGTACTTC

j_call: TRBJ1-2
clone_size: NA
d_call: TRBD1
v_call: TRBV27
cdr3_aa: CASSLSPGQAHYGYTF
cdr3_nt: TGTGCCAGCAGTTTATCTCCCGGACAGGCCCACTATGGCTACACCTTC

j_call: TRBJ1-2
clone_size: NA
d_call: TRBD1
v_call: TRBV19
cdr3_aa: CASTLDSGQGADYGYTF
cdr3_nt: TGTGCCAGTACTTTAGATTCGGGACAGGGGGCGGACTATGGCTACACCTTC

j_call: TRBJ2-7
clone_size: NA
d_call: NA
v_call: TRBV30
cdr3_aa: CAWSVGLGAHEQYF
cdr3_nt: TGTGCCTGGAGTGTTGGTCTAGGGGCCCACGAGCAGTACTTC

j_call: TRBJ1-3
clone_size: NA
d_call: NA
v_call: TRBV6-5
cdr3_aa: CASSSTARAGNTIYF
cdr3_nt: TGTGCCAGCAGTTCGACCGCCAGGGCTGGAAACACCATATATTTT

j_call: TRBJ1-5
clone_size: NA
d_call: TRBD1
v_call: TRBV9
cdr3_aa: CASSVGDRPSNQPQHF
cdr3_nt: TGTGCCAGCAGCGTAGGGGACAGGCCTAGCAATCAGCCCCAGCATTTT

j_call: TRBJ2-7
clone_size: NA
d_call: NA
v_call: TRBV2
cdr3_aa: CASSGFSPYEQYF
cdr3_nt: TGTGCCAGCAGTGGATTCAGTCCCTACGAGCAGTACTTC

j_call: TRBJ1-1
clone_size: NA
d_call: NA
v_call: TRBV19
cdr3_aa: CASSTRTVEDTEAFF
cdr3_nt: TGTGCCAGTAGTACCCGGACAGTCGAAGACACTGAAGCTTTCTTT

j_call: TRBJ2-7
clone_size: many
d_call: NA
v_call: TRBV27
cdr3_aa: CASSSLFGYEQYF
cdr3_nt: TGTGCCAGCAGTTCCCTCTTCGGCTACGAGCAGTACTTC

j_call: TRBJ2-3
clone_size: few
d_call: TRBD2
v_call: TRBV2
cdr3_aa: CASSDPAGGSTDTQYF
cdr3_nt: TGTGCCAGCAGTGATCCCGCGGGGGGGAGCACAGATACGCAGTATTTT

j_call: TRBJ2-3
clone_size: once
d_call: NA
v_call: TRBV11-3
cdr3_aa: CASSLTPSTDTQYF
cdr3_nt: TGTGCCAGCAGCTTAACACCGAGCACAGATACGCAGTATTTT

j_call: TRBJ2-1
clone_size: NA
d_call: TRBD2
v_call: TRBV2
cdr3_aa: CASIAGPPGLAIF
cdr3_nt: TGTGCCAGCATCGCAGGCCCCCCGGGACTAGCGATCTTC

j_call: TRBJ1-5
clone_size: once
d_call: NA
v_call: TRBV12-3/TRBV12-4
cdr3_aa: CASRENHQPQHF
cdr3_nt: TGTGCCAGCAGGGAGAACCATCAGCCCCAGCATTTT

j_call: TRBJ2-7
clone_size: few
d_call: TRBD2
v_call: TRBV5-1
cdr3_aa: CASSFLTSGEGYEQYF
cdr3_nt: TGCGCCAGCAGCTTTTTGACTAGCGGGGAAGGCTACGAGCAGTACTTC

j_call: TRBJ2-1
clone_size: NA
d_call: TRBD2
v_call: TRBV5-1
cdr3_aa: CASSLGTSGRWSGNEQFF
cdr3_nt: TGCGCCAGCAGCTTGGGGACTAGCGGGAGATGGTCCGGGAATGAGCAGTTCTTC

j_call: TRBJ2-5
clone_size: NA
d_call: NA
v_call: TRBV29-1
cdr3_aa: CSVRTPQETQYF
cdr3_nt: TGCAGCGTTAGGACACCACAAGAGACCCAGTACTTC

j_call: TRBJ1-4
clone_size: NA
d_call: TRBD1
v_call: TRBV2
cdr3_aa: CASSEAAGGTLLTNEKLFF
cdr3_nt: TGTGCCAGCAGTGAAGCGGCAGGGGGAACATTACTTACTAATGAAAAACTGTTTTTT

j_call: TRBJ2-1
clone_size: once
d_call: NA
v_call: TRBV9
cdr3_aa: CASSSRDIMNEQFF
cdr3_nt: TGTGCCAGCAGCTCTAGGGACATTATGAATGAGCAGTTCTTC

j_call: TRBJ2-1
clone_size: NA
d_call: TRBD2
v_call: TRBV29-1
cdr3_aa: CSVLFRTKVIGTSGNYNEQFF
cdr3_nt: TGCAGCGTTCTTTTTCGGACTAAGGTCATCGGGACTAGCGGAAATTACAATGAGCAGTTCTTC

j_call: TRBJ1-3
clone_size: NA
d_call: NA
v_call: TRBV9
cdr3_aa: CASSAMTVYSGNTIYF
cdr3_nt: TGTGCCAGCAGCGCAATGACAGTCTACTCTGGAAACACCATATATTTT

j_call: TRBJ2-3
clone_size: NA
d_call: TRBD2
v_call: TRBV18
cdr3_aa: CASSPPTSRYTDTQYF
cdr3_nt: TGTGCCAGCTCACCACCGACTAGCCGTTACACAGATACGCAGTATTTT

j_call: TRBJ1-1
clone_size: NA
d_call: NA
v_call: TRBV30
cdr3_aa: CAWREQGVTEAFF
cdr3_nt: TGTGCCTGGAGAGAACAGGGAGTGACTGAAGCTTTCTTT

j_call: TRBJ2-1
clone_size: NA
d_call: NA
v_call: TRBV10-3
cdr3_aa: CAIKYGNEQFF
cdr3_nt: TGTGCCATCAAATACGGGAATGAGCAGTTCTTC

j_call: TRBJ2-7
clone_size: NA
d_call: TRBD2
v_call: TRBV5-1
cdr3_aa: CASSRSSGGASYEQYF
cdr3_nt: TGCGCCAGCAGCCGATCTAGCGGGGGCGCCTCCTACGAGCAGTACTTC

j_call: TRBJ2-2
clone_size: NA
d_call: NA
v_call: TRBV24-1
cdr3_aa: CATSDSSSAGELFF
cdr3_nt: TGTGCCACCAGTGATTCCTCTAGTGCCGGGGAGCTGTTTTTT

j_call: TRBJ1-5
clone_size: few
d_call: TRBD1
v_call: TRBV2
cdr3_aa: CASSAEGQENQPQHF
cdr3_nt: TGTGCCAGCAGTGCCGAGGGACAGGAAAATCAGCCCCAGCATTTT

j_call: TRBJ1-4
clone_size: NA
d_call: NA
v_call: TRBV18
cdr3_aa: CASSPLSRNEKLFF
cdr3_nt: TGTGCCAGCTCACCACTTAGCCGCAATGAAAAACTGTTTTTT

j_call: TRBJ1-3
clone_size: NA
d_call: TRBD1
v_call: TRBV5-4
cdr3_aa: CASSWGTGGDAGNTIYF
cdr3_nt: TGTGCCAGCAGCTGGGGGACAGGGGGCGACGCTGGAAACACCATATATTTT